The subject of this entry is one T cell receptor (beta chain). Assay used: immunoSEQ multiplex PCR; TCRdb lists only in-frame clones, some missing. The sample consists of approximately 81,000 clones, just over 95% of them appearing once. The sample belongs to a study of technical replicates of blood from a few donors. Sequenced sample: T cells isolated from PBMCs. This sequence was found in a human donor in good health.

The CDR3 coding sequence is TGTGCCAGTGAGCGGGGGGGCTTAAGTTACAATGAGCAGTTCTTC. It encodes CASERGGLSYNEQFF. The chain recombines TRBV19 with TRBJ2-1; TRBD2 matches at 10 bases. There are 15 residues in the CDR3. Trimming at V came to 8 bases and at J to 4 bases, leaving 8 bases not matched to a gene. The germline V gene has CDR1 LNHDA and CDR2 SQIVND (reference sequence).